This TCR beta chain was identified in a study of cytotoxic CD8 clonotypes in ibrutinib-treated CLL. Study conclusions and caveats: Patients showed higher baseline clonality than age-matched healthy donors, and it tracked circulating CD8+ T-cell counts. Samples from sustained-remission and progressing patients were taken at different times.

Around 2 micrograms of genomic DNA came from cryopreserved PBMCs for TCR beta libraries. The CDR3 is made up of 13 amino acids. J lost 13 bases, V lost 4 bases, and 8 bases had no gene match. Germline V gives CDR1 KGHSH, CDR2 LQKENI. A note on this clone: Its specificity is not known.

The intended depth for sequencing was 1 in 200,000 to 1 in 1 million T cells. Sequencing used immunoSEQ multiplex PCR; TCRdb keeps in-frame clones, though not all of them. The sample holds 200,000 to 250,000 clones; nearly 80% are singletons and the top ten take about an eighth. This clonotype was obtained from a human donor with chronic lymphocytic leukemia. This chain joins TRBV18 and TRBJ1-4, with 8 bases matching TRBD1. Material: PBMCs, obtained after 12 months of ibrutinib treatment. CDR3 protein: CASSRSGQGTLFF. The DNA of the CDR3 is TGTGCCAGCTCACGATCCGGACAGGGCACACTGTTTTTT. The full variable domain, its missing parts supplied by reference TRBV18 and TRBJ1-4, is NAGVMQNPRHLVRRRGQEARLRCSPMKGHSHVYWYRQLPEEGLKFMVYLQKENIIDESGMPKERFSAEFPKEGPSILRIQQVVRGDSAAYFCASSRSGQGTLFFGSGTQLSVL.